This record looks at one T cell receptor (beta chain) sequence and its context. Its specific antigen is unknown. The sample holds no much larger clone one base away, and base qualities are not on file. Receptor amplification or capture employed the immunoSEQ multiplex PCR assay. A mixture of 60 forward primers for TCR Vbeta segments and 13 reverse primers for TCR Jbeta segments was used in the multiplex PCR. The CDR3 region of rearranged TCR beta genes was amplified from genomic DNA by a multiplex PCR assay. Amplified TCR beta libraries were sequenced as 87-base-pair reads on the Illumina HiSeq System. In the authors' own workflow: Across the roughly 600 repertoires, a later analysis counted tens of millions of unique TCR beta chains, roughly 11 million of which were shared by at least two donors. To remove PCR and sequencing errors, raw reads were error-corrected and collapsed into unique sequences using a nearest-neighbor algorithm that merged closely related sequences. CDR3 sequences were aligned to IMGT reference sequences to assign V, D and J gene segments. Each retained sequence needed at least a six-nucleotide match to both a V gene segment and a J gene segment. A rearrangement was called productive if the CDR3 had no stop codons and remained in frame with V and J, and every other rearrangement was called non-productive. Following IMGT convention, CDR3 was defined as the stretch from the second conserved V-encoded cysteine to the conserved J-encoded phenylalanine. In an earlier analysis of roughly 610 of the donors, sequences lacking an unambiguous match to a single V gene segment were excluded. An earlier analysis of a few hundred of the donors classified V segments as functional when productive rearrangements were above 56.7% and as segregating when the standard deviation between donors was above 5%. A statistical classification framework was built for diagnosing cytomegalovirus status from the catalog of TCR beta chain sequences. In a later analysis, TCR nucleotide sequences were compared against IMGT/GENE-DB human TR gene sequences so that V and J genes could be assigned. In a later analysis, CDR3 sequences and most-parsimonious VDJ recombination scenarios were assigned using the TCRdist pipeline. In a later analysis, every TCR beta chain was defined by the combination of its CDR3 amino acid sequence and its V-gene family, and reads without a unique V-gene family were dropped. In a later analysis, 500 to 650 highly shared, low-generation-probability nucleotide sequences were removed to address suspected cross-contamination and a sequencing artifact. In a later analysis, a clonal expansion index was calculated for each public chain from normalized within-repertoire ranks of inferred template counts. In a later analysis, generation probabilities were computed using a VDJ recombination model fitted to out-of-frame rearrangements, and the results were checked against IGoR. In a later analysis, TCR-TCR, TCR-HLA and TCR-CMV co-occurrence was scored with hypergeometric tests, and a repertoire-size bias correction was applied to TCR pairs. To estimate false discovery rates, a later analysis permuted the HLA or CMV assignments 20 times. In a later analysis, co-occurring TCRs were grouped with DBSCAN, and TCRdist sequence similarity was added when clustering was performed within HLA-allele-positive subsets. For co-occurrence clustering, repertoires with fewer than 30,000 or more than 120,000 public chains were excluded, along with several repertoires with anomalous nucleotide sharing. Here the immuneACCESS table is served through TCRdb, limited to in-frame sequences with V and J called. Missing clones are a known gap in these copies; in checked studies unresolved V genes cover under half, and the rest lacks a known reason. The V and J calls and the clone size are those of that table, but D and trimming were determined from the DNA. This sample is represented by about 180,000 clones; approximately 77% of them were singletons. The ten largest clones represent about 2.3% of the sample.

The data derive from a study of cytomegalovirus exposure and HLA in healthy donors (dated by TCRdb to about 2017). In terms of the full investigation: An earlier analysis of 587 of the donors reported approximately 280 Gb of sequence data and 117 million unique TCR beta sequences obtained from around 190 million T cells. Every discovery cohort repertoire had been produced on one sequencing platform. To decide whether each TCR beta V gene segment behaved as functional or pseudogenic, an earlier analysis of nearly 600 of the donors relied on high-throughput TCR beta sequencing. To predict cytomegalovirus infection status, the study brought together high-throughput TCR immunosequencing, statistical association of individual TCRs with disease status, and machine learning. The study aimed to test whether signatures of past pathogen exposure could be identified by cataloging public T cell receptors. Because of strong linkage in the cohort, five DR-DQ haplotypes were treated as single units for association and clustering. On average, 235,054 unique TCR beta nucleotide sequences were sequenced per donor among a few hundred genotyped donors of the cohort, with roughly a sixth of those sequences being non-productive. Of the roughly 400 genotyped donors, around 81% fell in the genetic ancestry cluster associated with self-reported Caucasian donors. In addition to the first cohort of 666 subjects, a separate validation cohort of 100 to 150 different subjects was used. Genome-wide SNP genotypes for about 65% of the 666 donors were used in a later genetic analysis, which treated that subset as a discovery cohort. Approximately 310 gigabases of sequencing data and tens of millions of unique TCR sequences were included in an early release covering 500 to 750 HLA-typed donors. The number of donors typed differed by locus, with about 629-630 for A, B, C, DRB1 and DQB1, about 500 for DQA1, over 600 for DPA1, and approximately 470 for DPB1. HLA typing included class I and class II loci at four-digit resolution. The T cell repertoires of 666 subjects were profiled by immunosequencing and related to cytomegalovirus serostatus. In the later analysis, no new phenotypic data were used to find candidate immune exposures; instead, reliance was placed on TCR beta sequences and their occurrence across donors. To study patterns of TCR occurrence, a later analysis re-analyzed previously published TCR beta repertoires from around 660 donors and added high-resolution HLA genotyping. Donor age, sex, ethnicity and CMV serostatus were collected together with the repertoire data.

The cohort consisted of approximately 670 healthy bone marrow donors. Cohort members were all nominally healthy when sampled, although unrecorded immune exposures were likely present. The donor was CMV seronegative and was included in the group of around 320 seronegative cohort members. Every donor gave a peripheral blood sample, and the peripheral blood mononuclear cells from that sample were used for TCR beta sequencing. Genomic DNA extraction from the blood cell samples was performed with the Qiagen DNeasy Blood Extraction Kit. Germline trimming: 5 bases from V, 4 bases from J; junction bases outside gene matches: 4. As encoded in the germline V gene, CDR1 is MDHEN while CDR2 is SYDVKM. From the cysteine through the phenylalanine, the CDR3 covers 14 amino acids. The entry retains the CDR3 DNA only, 42 bases that are in frame from base 1. The study at large found these results: The earlier analysis of 450 to 700 of the donors excluded some 16 rarely observed V segments, including chromosome 9 orphons, because counts were too low. A further reported finding was that TCR beta sequences accurately predicted the HLA-A and HLA-B alleles for most subjects in the first cohort. Immune exposure information for the cohort was limited to CMV serostatus. Some IMGT-functional V segments, including TRBV6-2 and TRBV6-3, could not be distinguished by the 87-base-pair reads and were therefore excluded. Because some donors lacked HLA typing at each locus, the association tests relied only on the typed subset. Several of the top co-occurrence clusters appeared to be linked to parvovirus B19, influenza, CMV and Epstein-Barr virus, according to a later analysis. The cohort was sequenced for TCR beta chains only, and without alpha or paired-chain data the features that could be detected were limited. A later analysis found that HLA-associated TCR beta chains were more clonally expanded and had lower generation probabilities than equally common non-associated chains. A later genetic analysis reported fewer N-insertions in productive TCRs among donors in an Asian-associated ancestry cluster than the roughly 620-donor mean. Broadly in line with IMGT annotations, most TCR beta V segments showed up in productive rearrangements about 90% or about 30% of the time in an earlier analysis of 450 to 600 of the donors. The classifier was reported to diagnose cytomegalovirus status with high specificity and sensitivity in both the original cohort and the validation cohort. In a later analysis, the rate of TCR association differed among HLA loci, with DRB1 alleles having the most associated TCRs and HLA-C alleles having the fewest. Most TCR sequences were observed very rarely across donors, whereas some public TCRs were present in many individuals. Linkage disequilibrium might explain the correlated functional status among segregating V segments, but an unknown experimental factor could not be excluded. Roughly uniform sequencing depth across donors was assumed in presence/absence analyses, although this assumption may not hold. When HLA alleles, especially DR and DQ, strongly co-occurred, TCR associations were difficult to assign to individual alleles. The study listed 150 to 200 TCR beta chains as associated with cytomegalovirus. A few of the identified cytomegalovirus-associated TCR beta chains were confirmed in vitro to be specific for cytomegalovirus antigens. V-gene and J-gene trimming of TCR beta chains was associated with a missense DCLRE1C variant in a later genetic analysis, and the association was replicated in an independent cohort. At a false discovery rate of 0.05, a later analysis linked approximately 18,000 TCR beta sequences to specific HLA alleles. The authors suggested that the approach could potentially be generalized to other disease states and immunological phenotypes. A cluster of highly shared sequence variants was judged likely to represent a technical artifact of the sequencing pipeline. In a later analysis, most CMV-associated TCR beta chains were found to appear HLA-restricted, with HLA associations seemingly driven largely by CMV exposure.

The receptor chain draws on TRBV28 and TRBJ1-5; 8 central nucleotides agree with TRBD1. Sequencing was carried out using PBMCs. The sequence was collected from a female donor in good health and CMV-seronegative. The CDR3 protein sequence reads: CASSPWTGNQPQHF. The nucleotide sequence is TGTGCCAGCAGTCCCTGGACAGGGAATCAGCCCCAGCATTTT.